This TCR beta chain was captured by sequencing in a study of T cells in Graves' hyperthyroidism and ophthalmopathy. Study-level results: In validation, the model predicted ophthalmopathy. These predictions came a median roughly seven months before onset.

Losses at the gene ends were 0 bases for V and 7 bases for J; bases not matched to a gene: 6. This CDR3 comprises 16 residues. Germline loops: CDR1 MNHEY, CDR2 SVGEGT. This clonotype has more than one count but fewer than ten. No antigen is known for it. Amplification targeted TCR beta CDR3 regions from RNA transcripts. The TCR CDR3 was amplified in a first-round RT-PCR using the HTBI primer set. Each CDR3 protein is one row after TCRdb ran MiXCR on the multiplex PCR reads. The sample lists approximately 590,000 distinct CDR3 sequences; 15% to 17% were seen once. The V and J genes are TRBV6-2 or TRBV6-3 and TRBJ2-1; the match to TRBD2 covers 10 bases. This clonotype was obtained from a woman aged 30 to 39 with Graves' hyperthyroidism. The sequencing input was blood. CDR3 nucleotides: TGTGCCAGCAGTTACTCCCTAGCGGGAGTACAAAATGAGCAGTTCTTC. Protein: CASSYSLAGVQNEQFF.